One sample yielded the 18 T cell receptor beta chains listed below, sequenced in a study of human T cells and chemical hapten exposure. TCRdb processed the RACE reads anew with MiXCR; each CDR3 protein has one entry. The sample holds roughly 36,000 distinct CDR3 sequences; about 9.4% are singletons and the top ten take roughly a quarter. Time point denoted: pre-sensitization, week 0. Treatment reported: therapeutic diphenylcyclopropenone sensitization with weekly scalp DPC. Total RNA came from unfractionated whole blood. The specimen was whole blood, collected in connection with sensitization to the hapten diphenylcyclopropenone (DPC). Receptors were obtained from a man in his forties or fifties with alopecia areata. Some clones in this sample may be carry-over from other donors' samples.

This clonotype was picked up a small number of times. The J gene is TRBJ2-2, the V gene TRBV3-1; D remains ambiguous. The CDR3 runs to 13 residues. The V end was cut by 2 bases, the J end by 4 bases, with 5 bases between. The V gene's germline CDR1 is LGHDT and CDR2 YNNKEL (reference sequence). The CDR3 loop reads CASSQLVTGELFF. In DNA, the CDR3 is TGTGCCAGCAGCCAATTGGTCACCGGGGAGCTGTTTTTT.

There are a few counts of this clonotype. The chain is built from TRBV28 and TRBJ2-7; D is uncertain. This CDR3 is 11 amino acids long. V was cut by 10 bases and J by 3 bases, with 10 bases left in between. Germline assignment: CDR1 MDHEN and CDR2 SYDVKM. Here the CDR3 reads CATKGNYEQYF. In nucleotides, the CDR3 is TGTGCCACGAAAGGGAACTACGAGCAGTACTTC. Filled out from reference TRBV28 and TRBJ2-7, the complete variable domain reads DVKVTQSSRYLVKRTGEKVFLECVQDMDHENMFWYRQDPGLGLRLIYFSYDVKMKEKGDIPEGYSVSREKKERFSLILESASTNQTSMYLCATKGNYEQYFGPGTRLTVT.

A few counts support this clonotype. The chain joins TRBV11-1 to TRBJ2-3; D could derive from TRBD1 or TRBD2 (5 bases each). Deletions cut 7 bases from V and 2 bases from J, with 10 bases between. Germline CDR1 reads SGHAT; CDR2 reads FQDESV (reference sequence). The CDR3 covers 13 residues. The CDR3, as DNA: TGTGCCAGCAAATGGGGGAACACAGATACGCAGTATTTT. Translation: CASKWGNTDTQYF.

The chain has TRBV29-1 and TRBJ1-1; a possible D gene is TRBD1 (5 bases). Trimming removed 5 bases at V and 6 bases at J, with 19 bases between. The CDR3 contains 14 residues. Germline lookup yields CDR1 SQVTM and CDR2 ANQGSEA. CDR3 nucleotide sequence: TGCAGCGTTATTCGGGGACTCACTGGGTCTGAAGCTTTCTTT. Its protein is CSVIRGLTGSEAFF.

This clonotype has ten or more counts. This chain joins TRBV3-1 and TRBJ2-7; TRBD2 matches at 9 bases. Germline trimming cut 4 bases from V and 2 bases from J; bases unmatched to any gene: 6. The CDR3 extends over 15 amino acids. Germline V CDR1 and CDR2: LGHDT, YNNKEL (reference sequence). The CDR3 DNA sequence: TGTGCCAGCAGCCTTAGCGGGAGCAAGACCTACGAGCAGTACTTC. It encodes CASSLSGSKTYEQYF.

This sequence joins TRBV4-2 and TRBJ1-2, with a weak D call TRBD1 (6 bases). Germline loops: CDR1 LGHNA, CDR2 YNFKEQ. Trimming removed 3 bases from V and 1 base from J, with 12 bases in between. This CDR3 spans 15 amino acids. Written as DNA, the CDR3 is TGTGCCAGCAGCCACAACAGGGACGGTAACTATGGCTACACCTTC. Its translation is CASSHNRDGNYGYTF.

DNA of the CDR3: TGTGCCAGCAGCCCTGGGCATACGCAGTATTTT. This sequence encodes CASSPGHTQYF. The chain has TRBV11-2 and TRBJ2-3; D is uncertain. This CDR3 has 11 amino acids. Trimming removed 5 bases at V and 7 bases at J, with 7 bases between. CDR1 and CDR2 from the germline V gene are SGHAT and FQNNGV.

This clonotype has ten or more counts. This sequence joins TRBV12-3 or TRBV12-4 and TRBJ2-3, with no clear D. The CDR3 covers 14 residues. V gave up 1 base and J gave up 4 bases, with 9 bases separating them. CDR3 region: CASSLGVAADTQYF. The CDR3 bases are TGTGCCAGCAGTTTAGGGGTCGCAGCAGATACGCAGTATTTT.

This clonotype has ten or more counts. This chain joins TRBV29-1 and TRBJ2-1; D possibly corresponds to TRBD1 (5 bases). Per germline, CDR1 SQVTM and CDR2 ANQGSEA. The CDR3 spans 14 residues. The V end was cut by 6 bases, the J end by 6 bases, with 18 bases between. CDR3 loop: CSVPTRGRANEQFF. The CDR3 DNA is TGCAGCGTCCCGACAAGGGGTAGGGCCAATGAGCAGTTCTTC.

The table lists this clonotype with many counts. This chain uses TRBV29-1 with TRBJ2-7; maybe TRBD1 (5 bases). CDR1 is SQVTM, CDR2 ANQGSEA, per germline. V dropped 5 bases and J dropped 1 base, with 15 bases sitting between them. CDR3 size: 14 residues. CDR3 in DNA: TGCAGCGTTCTTATTAGGGGCTTTTCCTACGAGCAGTACTTC. Its translation is CSVLIRGFSYEQYF.

The table lists this clonotype with many counts. The V and J genes are TRBV12-2 and TRBJ1-4. TRBV12-2 is termed a pseudogene. This CDR3 is 16 amino acids long. The CDR3: CASRLATEPPNEKLFF. The CDR3 nucleotides are TGTGCAAGTCGCTTAGCGACGGAACCGCCTAATGAAAAACTGTTTTTT.

This clonotype was picked up a small number of times. V is TRBV6-2 or TRBV6-3 and J is TRBJ2-3; 8 bases line up with TRBD1. Looked up from germline, CDR1 is MNHEY and CDR2 is SVGEGT. After removal of 4 bases from V and 3 bases from J, the junction contained 6 bases not matched to a gene. There are 15 residues in the CDR3. The CDR3 DNA is TGTGCCAGCAGTTCAAACAGGGGGTATACAGATACGCAGTATTTT. It encodes CASSSNRGYTDTQYF.

The J gene is TRBJ1-1, the V gene TRBV28; no clear D gene. Trimming pared 7 bases from V and 2 bases from J, leaving 20 bases between. Germline loops: CDR1 MDHEN, CDR2 SYDVKM. This CDR3 region has 16 residues. CDR3 nucleotide sequence: TGTGCCAGCACCGATATCCTCACCCGGGGAAACACTGAAGCTTTCTTT. This codes for CASTDILTRGNTEAFF.

This clonotype occurred many times. The J gene is TRBJ2-1, the V gene TRBV29-1, with 8 bases lining up with TRBD2. V was clipped by 3 bases and J by 9 bases; unmatched bases: 4. CDR1 is SQVTM and CDR2 is ANQGSEA in the germline V gene. CDR3 size: 12 residues. The CDR3 region has the DNA TGCAGCGTTGATGGGACTAGGGGTGAGCAGTTCTTC. Protein: CSVDGTRGEQFF.

This clonotype was detected a few times. The V gene is TRBV12-3 or TRBV12-4, the J gene TRBJ2-3; no firm D call. V was trimmed by 6 bases and J by 6 bases, leaving 10 bases between them. This CDR3 contains 12 residues. The CDR3 reads CASSTSSDTQYF. The CDR3 nucleotides are TGTGCCAGCAGCACCTCTTCTGATACGCAGTATTTT.

The chain employs TRBV14 and TRBJ1-2; D is ambiguous. The CDR3 covers 13 residues. CDR1 is SGHDN, CDR2 FVKESK, per germline. V lost 8 bases and J 0 bases, leaving 10 bases between the germline ends. CDR3: CASSRTANYGYTF. The CDR3 bases are TGTGCCAGCTCTCGGACGGCTAACTATGGCTACACCTTC.

The chain employs TRBV20-1 and TRBJ2-3; 13 bases line up with TRBD2. CDR1 DFQATT and CDR2 SNEGSKA come from the germline V gene (reference sequence). Trimming took 0 bases from V and 2 from J; bases not matched to a gene: 14. The CDR3 extends over 20 amino acids. CDR3 sequence reads: CSARDWTGTSGTLFTDTQYF. The CDR3 bases are TGCAGTGCTAGAGATTGGACCGGGACTAGCGGGACCCTATTCACAGATACGCAGTATTTT.

Ten or more counts support this clonotype. The chain links TRBV10-3 to TRBJ2-1; the match to TRBD2 covers 14 bases. The CDR3 runs to 14 residues. With V trimmed by 7 bases and J by 8 bases, 4 bases remained unmatched. Germline loops: CDR1 ENHRY, CDR2 SYGVKD. The CDR3 region is CAIKGLAGEDEQFF. For the CDR3, the DNA is TGTGCCATCAAGGGACTAGCGGGAGAGGATGAGCAGTTCTTC.